This T cell receptor beta chain was captured by sequencing in a study (dated by TCRdb to the early 2010s). Instrument on record: Illumina Genome Analyzer IIx. TCRdb took the public reads, trimmed them with fastp at Q25, ran MiXCR for clone calling and kept in-frame beta chains. One record per CDR3 amino acid sequence lists the most common genes and DNA. The sample table lists over 14,000 distinct CDR3 sequences, about 35% of them with a count of one. The top ten clonotypes cover roughly 15% of the sample. This clonotype was found many times. No cognate antigen has been identified for it. Base-call qualities are not available, and no considerably larger clone is one nucleotide away. The germline V gene provides CDR1 LGHNA and CDR2 YSLEER. V and J are trimmed by 4 bases and 3 bases, and the gene matches miss 7 bases of the junction. The CDR3 numbers 16 residues from cysteine through phenylalanine. The retained sequence is limited to the CDR3, 48 bases, with the frame set at the first base.

The receptor was derived from a human donor. Specimen: blood. The chain employs TRBV4-3 and TRBJ2-3, with 10 bases in between that match TRBD2. CDR3 loop: CASSLEPGLATDTQYF. The nucleotide sequence reads TGCGCCAGCAGCCTGGAACCGGGACTAGCGACAGATACGCAGTATTTT.